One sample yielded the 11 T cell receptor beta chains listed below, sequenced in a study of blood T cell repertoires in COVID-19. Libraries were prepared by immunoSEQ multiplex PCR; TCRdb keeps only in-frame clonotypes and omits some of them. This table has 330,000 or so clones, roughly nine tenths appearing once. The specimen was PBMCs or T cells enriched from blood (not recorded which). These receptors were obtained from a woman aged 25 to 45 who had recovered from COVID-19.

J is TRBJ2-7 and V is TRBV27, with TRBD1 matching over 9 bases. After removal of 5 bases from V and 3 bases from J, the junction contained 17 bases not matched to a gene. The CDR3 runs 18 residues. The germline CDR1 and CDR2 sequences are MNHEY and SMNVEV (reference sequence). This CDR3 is CASSPLGQGDMRIYEQYF. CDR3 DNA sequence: TGTGCCAGCAGTCCCCTGGGACAGGGTGATATGAGGATCTACGAGCAGTACTTC.

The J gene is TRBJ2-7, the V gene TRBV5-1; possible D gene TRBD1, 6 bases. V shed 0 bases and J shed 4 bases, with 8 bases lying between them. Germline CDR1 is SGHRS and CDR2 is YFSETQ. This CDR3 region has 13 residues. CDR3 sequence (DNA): TGCGCCAGCAGCTTGGCCAGGGGATACGAGCAGTACTTC. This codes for CASSLARGYEQYF.

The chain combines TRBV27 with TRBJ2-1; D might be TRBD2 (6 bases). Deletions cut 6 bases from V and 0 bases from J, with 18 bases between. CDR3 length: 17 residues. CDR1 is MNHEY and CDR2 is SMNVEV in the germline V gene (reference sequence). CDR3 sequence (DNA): TGTGCCAGCAGGGCTCCGGGGACTCCTAGCTCCTACAATGAGCAGTTCTTC. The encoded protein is CASRAPGTPSSYNEQFF.

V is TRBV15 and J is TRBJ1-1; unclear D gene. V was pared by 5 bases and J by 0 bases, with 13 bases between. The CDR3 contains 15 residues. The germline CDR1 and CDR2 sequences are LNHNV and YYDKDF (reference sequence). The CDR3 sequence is CATSLGRGMNTEAFF. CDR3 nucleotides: TGTGCCACCAGCCTCGGTCGCGGGATGAACACTGAAGCTTTCTTT.

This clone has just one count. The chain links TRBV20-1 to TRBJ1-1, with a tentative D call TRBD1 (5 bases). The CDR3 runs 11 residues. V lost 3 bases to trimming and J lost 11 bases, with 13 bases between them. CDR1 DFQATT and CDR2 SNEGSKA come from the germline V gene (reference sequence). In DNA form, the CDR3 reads TGCAGTGCTAGGGGGCAGGGCGTGGCTTTCTTT. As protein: CSARGQGVAFF.

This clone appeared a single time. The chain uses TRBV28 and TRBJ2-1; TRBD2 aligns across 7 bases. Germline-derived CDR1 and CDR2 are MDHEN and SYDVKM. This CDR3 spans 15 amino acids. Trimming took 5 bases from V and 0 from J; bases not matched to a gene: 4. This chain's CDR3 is CASSPGGSSYNEQFF. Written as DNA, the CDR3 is TGTGCCAGCAGTCCGGGCGGGAGCTCCTACAATGAGCAGTTCTTC.

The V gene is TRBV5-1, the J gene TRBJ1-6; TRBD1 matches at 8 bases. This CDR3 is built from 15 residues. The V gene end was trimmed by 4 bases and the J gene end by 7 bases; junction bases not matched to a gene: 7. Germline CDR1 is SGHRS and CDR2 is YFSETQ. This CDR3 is CASSLQGVPNSPLHF. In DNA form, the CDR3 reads TGCGCCAGCAGCCTACAGGGGGTCCCAAATTCACCCCTCCACTTT.

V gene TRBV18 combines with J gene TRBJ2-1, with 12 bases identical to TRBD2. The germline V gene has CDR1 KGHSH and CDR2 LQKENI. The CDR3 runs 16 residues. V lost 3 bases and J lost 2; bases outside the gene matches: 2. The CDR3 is CASSPTSGGPYNEQFF. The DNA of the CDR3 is TGTGCCAGCTCACCGACTAGCGGGGGACCCTACAATGAGCAGTTCTTC.

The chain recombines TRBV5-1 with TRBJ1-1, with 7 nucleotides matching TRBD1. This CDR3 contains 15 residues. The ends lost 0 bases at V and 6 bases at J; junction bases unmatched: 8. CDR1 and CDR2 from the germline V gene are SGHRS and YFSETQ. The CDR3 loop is CASSLGQGLQPEAFF. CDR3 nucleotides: TGCGCCAGCAGCTTGGGACAGGGCCTTCAACCTGAAGCTTTCTTT.

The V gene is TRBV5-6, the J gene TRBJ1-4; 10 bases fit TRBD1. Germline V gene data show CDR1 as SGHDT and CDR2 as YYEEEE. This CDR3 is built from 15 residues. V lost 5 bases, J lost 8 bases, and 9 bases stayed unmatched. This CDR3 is CASSYRDRGYEKLFF. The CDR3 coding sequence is TGTGCCAGCAGTTATAGGGACAGGGGTTACGAAAAACTGTTTTTT.

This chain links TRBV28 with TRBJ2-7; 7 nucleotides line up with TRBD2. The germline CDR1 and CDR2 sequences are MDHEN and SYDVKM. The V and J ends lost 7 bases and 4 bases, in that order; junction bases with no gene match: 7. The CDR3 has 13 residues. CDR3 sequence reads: CASMATSPYEQYF. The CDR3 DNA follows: TGTGCCAGCATGGCGACTAGCCCTTACGAGCAGTACTTC.